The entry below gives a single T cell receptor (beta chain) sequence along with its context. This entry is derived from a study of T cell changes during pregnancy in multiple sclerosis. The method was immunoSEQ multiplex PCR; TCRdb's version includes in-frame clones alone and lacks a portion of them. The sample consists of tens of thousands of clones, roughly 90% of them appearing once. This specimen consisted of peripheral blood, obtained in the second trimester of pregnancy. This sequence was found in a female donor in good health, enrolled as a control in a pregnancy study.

The CDR3 coding sequence is TGTGCCTGGAGTGTACGGGTGGGAGGGTCCCCCTACGAGCAGTACTTC. Protein product: CAWSVRVGGSPYEQYF. V gene TRBV30 combines with J gene TRBJ2-7; 7 bases are a match to TRBD2. The germline gives CDR1 GTSNPN, CDR2 SVGIG (reference sequence). The V and J ends lost 0 bases and 2 bases, in that order; junction bases with no gene match: 10. The CDR3 covers 16 residues. The full variable domain, rest sourced from reference TRBV30 and TRBJ2-7, is SQTIHQWPATLVQPVGSPLSLECTVEGTSNPNLYWYRQAAGRGLQLLFYSVGIGQISSEVPQNLSASRPQDRQFILSSKKLLLSDSGFYLCAWSVRVGGSPYEQYFGPGTRLTVT.